The 7 T cell receptor beta chains in this list originate from one sample, sequenced in a study of blood T cell repertoires in COVID-19. Assay used: immunoSEQ multiplex PCR; TCRdb lists only in-frame clones, some missing. The table records about 78,000 clones, 80% to 95% of them present only once. Sample: peripheral blood. All receptors derive from a woman older than 75 with acute or convalescent COVID-19.

The chain carries TRBV5-1 and TRBJ2-7; no clear D. The CDR3 runs 14 residues. V was shortened by 0 bases and J by 7 bases, with 14 bases between the two germline ends. Germline assignment: CDR1 SGHRS and CDR2 YFSETQ. The CDR3 nucleotides are TGCGCCAGCAGCTTGGAGGCAGACTCGTATGAGCAGTACTTC. Translation gives CASSLEADSYEQYF.

This clone has a single count. The rearrangement links TRBV6-1 to TRBJ1-2; no reliable D call. CDR1 is MNHNS, CDR2 SASEGT, per germline. The V gene lost 1 base and the J gene lost 8 bases, with 11 bases spanning the gap. The CDR3 spans 13 residues. Written as DNA, the CDR3 is TGTGCCAGCAGTGAAGACCCGGCGGGAGGCTACACCTTC. Its protein is CASSEDPAGGYTF.

This chain uses TRBV12-3 or TRBV12-4 with TRBJ1-5, with D tentatively TRBD1 (5 bases). V lost 3 bases and J 15 bases, leaving 15 bases between the germline ends. The length of the CDR3 is 12 residues. Here the CDR3 reads CASSFSLTGMHF. DNA of the CDR3: TGTGCCAGCAGTTTCTCCCTAACAGGTATGCATTTT.

V usage is TRBV3-1 (or the pseudogene TRBV3-2) and J usage is TRBJ2-1, with no clear D. CDR3 size: 14 residues. The V end lost 0 bases, the J end lost 3 bases, and 6 bases lay between the germline ends. The germline V gene encodes CDR1 LGHDT and CDR2 YNNKEL (reference sequence). The CDR3 DNA follows: TGTGCCAGCAGCCAAGATCTATTCTACAATGAGCAGTTCTTC. This gives the protein CASSQDLFYNEQFF.

The V and J genes are TRBV5-5 and TRBJ1-2; 10 bases are shared with TRBD1. This CDR3 is 15 amino acids long. Germline V lookup: CDR1 SGHKS, CDR2 YYEKEE (reference sequence). The V and J ends lost 4 bases and 4 bases, in that order; junction bases with no gene match: 7. The CDR3 here is CASSHAGTGVYGYTF. CDR3 nucleotide sequence: TGTGCCAGCAGCCATGCGGGGACAGGGGTCTATGGCTACACCTTC.

The chain recombines TRBV7-9 with TRBJ2-2, with TRBD2 matching over 9 bases. J was trimmed by 7 bases and V by 5 bases; bases with no gene match: 11. CDR1 is SEHNR, CDR2 FQNEAQ, per germline (reference sequence). This CDR3 is built from 16 residues. Here the CDR3 reads CASSPPGLAYVGELFF. DNA for the CDR3: TGTGCCAGCAGCCCGCCGGGACTAGCATATGTCGGGGAGCTGTTTTTT.

The V and J genes are TRBV5-6 and TRBJ2-1; 8 nucleotides match TRBD1. Germline CDR1 and CDR2: SGHDT and YYEEEE. Trimming at V came to 2 bases and at J to 1 base, leaving 5 bases not matched to a gene. This CDR3 has 16 residues. The CDR3 loop is CASSFRGRSSYNEQFF. The CDR3 region has the DNA TGTGCCAGCAGCTTCAGGGGGCGATCATCCTACAATGAGCAGTTCTTC.